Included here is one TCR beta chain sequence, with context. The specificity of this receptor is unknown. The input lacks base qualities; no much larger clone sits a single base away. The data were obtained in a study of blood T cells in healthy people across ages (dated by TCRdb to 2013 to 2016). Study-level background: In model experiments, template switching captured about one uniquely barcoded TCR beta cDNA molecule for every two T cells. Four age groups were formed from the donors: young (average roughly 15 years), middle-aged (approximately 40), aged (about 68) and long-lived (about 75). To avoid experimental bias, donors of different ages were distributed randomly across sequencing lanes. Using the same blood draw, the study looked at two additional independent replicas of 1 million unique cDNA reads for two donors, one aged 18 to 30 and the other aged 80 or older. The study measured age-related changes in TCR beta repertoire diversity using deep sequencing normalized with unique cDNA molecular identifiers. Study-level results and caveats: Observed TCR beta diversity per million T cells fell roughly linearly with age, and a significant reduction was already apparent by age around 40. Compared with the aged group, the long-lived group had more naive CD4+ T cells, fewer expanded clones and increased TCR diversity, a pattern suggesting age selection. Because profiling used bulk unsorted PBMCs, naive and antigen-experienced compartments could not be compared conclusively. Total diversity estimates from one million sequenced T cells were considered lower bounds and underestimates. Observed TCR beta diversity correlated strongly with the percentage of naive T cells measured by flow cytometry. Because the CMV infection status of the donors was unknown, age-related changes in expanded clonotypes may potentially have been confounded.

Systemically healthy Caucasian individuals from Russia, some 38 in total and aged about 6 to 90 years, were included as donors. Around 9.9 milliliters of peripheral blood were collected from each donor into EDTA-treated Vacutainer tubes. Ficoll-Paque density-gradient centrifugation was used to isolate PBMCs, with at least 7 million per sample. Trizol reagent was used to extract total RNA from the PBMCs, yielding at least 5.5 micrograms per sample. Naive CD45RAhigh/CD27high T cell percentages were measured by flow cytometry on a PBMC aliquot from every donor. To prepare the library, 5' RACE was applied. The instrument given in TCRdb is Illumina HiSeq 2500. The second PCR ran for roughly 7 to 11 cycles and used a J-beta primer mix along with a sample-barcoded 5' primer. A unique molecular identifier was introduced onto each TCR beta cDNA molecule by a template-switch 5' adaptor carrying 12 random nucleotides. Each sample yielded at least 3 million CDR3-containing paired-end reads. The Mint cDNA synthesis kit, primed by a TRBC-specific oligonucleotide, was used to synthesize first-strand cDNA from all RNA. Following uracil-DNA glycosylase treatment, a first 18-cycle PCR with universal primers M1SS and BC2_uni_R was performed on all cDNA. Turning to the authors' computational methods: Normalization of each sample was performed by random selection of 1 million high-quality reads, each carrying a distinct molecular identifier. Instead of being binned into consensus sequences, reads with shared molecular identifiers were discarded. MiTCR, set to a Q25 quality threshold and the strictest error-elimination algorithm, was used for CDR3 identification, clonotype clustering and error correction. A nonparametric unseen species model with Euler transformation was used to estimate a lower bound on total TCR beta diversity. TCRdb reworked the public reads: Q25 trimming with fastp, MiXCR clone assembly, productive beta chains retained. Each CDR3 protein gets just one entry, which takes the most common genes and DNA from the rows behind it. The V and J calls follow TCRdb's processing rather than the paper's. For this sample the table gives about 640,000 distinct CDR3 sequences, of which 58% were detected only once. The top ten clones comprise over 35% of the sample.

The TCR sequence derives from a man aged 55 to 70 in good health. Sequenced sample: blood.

The CDR3 amino acid sequence is: CASSTLAQSTDTQYF. The nucleotide sequence reads TGTGCCAGCTCTACACTAGCACAGAGCACAGATACGCAGTATTTT. The chain uses TRBV6-1 and TRBJ2-3; a weak D assignment points to TRBD2 (6 bases agree). V and J are truncated by 8 bases and 0 bases respectively, leaving an intervening sequence of 15 bases. In the germline V gene, CDR1 corresponds to MNHNS and CDR2 to SASEGT. The CDR3 contains 15 residues, cysteine and phenylalanine counted. Just CDR3 DNA is preserved here, 45 bases in frame from base 1.